The present entry profiles one T cell receptor (beta chain) with its context. Antigen unknown. The sample originates from a study of neoadjuvant anti-PD-1 for oral cavity cancer. Across the study: Patients without progression got a fourth dose around day 43. Points from the study as a whole: Pretreatment Treg/Th17 ratio correlated inversely with post-treatment tumor clonality.

Six replicates per PBMC sample, mostly from about 460 ng of genomic DNA. Repertoires were generated with immunoSEQ multiplex PCR, while TCRdb's copy carries only in-frame clones and drops some. The data contain around 12,000 clones, around three fifths of them singletons. Germline CDR1 is SNHLY and CDR2 is FYNNEI. The CDR3 totals 13 residues. The germline V and J ends were trimmed by 3 bases and 5 bases, with 11 bases remaining between them. The TCR was taken from a person between 40 and 85 years old with oral cavity squamous cell carcinoma. The sample was PBMCs, taken before nivolumab (anti-PD-1) treatment. This rearrangement joins TRBV2 to TRBJ2-7, with D possibly being TRBD2 (5 bases). Written as DNA, the CDR3 is TGTGCCAGCAGTGAGGGTTTCGGGGACGAGCAGTACTTC. The encoded protein is CASSEGFGDEQYF. Full variable domain (missing parts from reference TRBV2 and TRBJ2-7): EPEVTQTPSHQVTQMGQEVILRCVPISNHLYFYWYRQILGQKVEFLVSFYNNEISEKSEIFDDQFSVERPDGSNFTLKIRSTKLEDSAMYFCASSEGFGDEQYFGPGTRLTVT.